A selection of T cell receptor beta chains follows, all from one sample in a study of blood T cell repertoires in COVID-19. Only in-frame clones appear in the TCRdb table, and some are missing; sequencing was by immunoSEQ multiplex PCR. Among hundreds of thousands of clones listed, approximately 84% were seen once. Sequences were obtained from peripheral blood. These receptors all come from an elderly woman with acute or convalescent COVID-19. The conserved cysteine and the conserved F or W are not part of the CDR3 here.

>TRBV18|TRBJ1-1
ASSPSRQGGNTEAF
>TRBV7-2|TRBJ1-2
ASSIRTGPNYGYT
>TRBV29-1|TRBJ2-3
SVEFDAGLSTDTQY
>TRBV18|TRBJ2-7
ASSFYRGTYEQY
>TRBV6-5|TRBJ2-7
ASSSNTGIQY
>TRBV5-4|TRBJ2-7
ASSRMGDRAYEQY
>TRBV5-5|TRBJ1-4
ASSSRGNNEKLF
>TRBV11-2|TRBJ2-3
ASSFSASTDTQY
>TRBV29-1|TRBJ2-7
SVEGGAVGYEQY
>TRBV5-4|TRBJ2-6
ASSLSGTGANVLT
>TRBV6-5|TRBJ1-2
ASSNAQQGPYGYT
>TRBV7-2|TRBJ1-5
ASSFHRENQPQH
>TRBV11-2|TRBJ2-7
ASSLSPGLAGGSYEQY
>TRBV7-6|TRBJ2-7
ASSHRTSGDEQY
>TRBV28|TRBJ1-5
ASSLRQGSGNQPQH
>TRBV15|TRBJ1-2
ATSRVSSEGDSRYYGYT
>TRBV24-1|TRBJ1-2
ATSDPDRGYGYT
>TRBV3-1/TRBV3-2|TRBJ1-4
ASSPGHGLF
>TRBV7-2|TRBJ1-5
ASSHSGTVPEQPQH
>TRBV28|TRBJ1-6
ASSSPGTANSPLH
>TRBV5-1|TRBJ1-1
ASSPGRDRVGMNTEAF
>TRBV29-1|TRBJ2-7
SVGSTSGYYEQY
>TRBV3-1/TRBV3-2|TRBJ2-2
ASSPWTSGSSTGELF
>TRBV5-1|TRBJ1-6
ASRDRSYNSPLH
>TRBV5-1|TRBJ1-5
ASSLTGSNQPQH
>TRBV4-1|TRBJ1-4
ASSQPQGDEKLF
>TRBV5-1|TRBJ2-2
ASSAGQGDANTGELF
>TRBV27|TRBJ2-7
ASSLSGGEQY
>TRBV4-3|TRBJ1-4
ASSQDFGATNEKLF
>TRBV19|TRBJ2-3
ASSTTSGRADTQY
>TRBV19|TRBJ1-5
ASRRGHFPNQPQH
>TRBV11-2|TRBJ2-3
ASRLTGGDTQY
>TRBV7-9|TRBJ2-1
ASSSGLAGGSDSYNEQF
>TRBV6-5|TRBJ2-2
ASSYSPGRNTGELF
>TRBV28|TRBJ1-3
ASSFVRGQPGNTIY
>TRBV6-6|TRBJ2-3
ASSYSGTSSADTQY
>TRBV11-3|TRBJ2-1
ASSLNRRLAGEQF
>TRBV6-4|TRBJ2-2
ASSGTVNTGELF
>TRBV11-2|TRBJ2-7
ASSRNRILAGGGFYEQY
>TRBV7-2|TRBJ1-2
ASSSNFGSQGGGYT
>TRBV5-6|TRBJ1-6
ASLLGQPGYNSPLH
>TRBV29-1|TRBJ1-2
SVEEGTNYGYT
>TRBV9|TRBJ2-5
ASSVGGRSGETQY
>TRBV3-1/TRBV3-2|TRBJ2-3
ASSKQSTDTQY
>TRBV4-3|TRBJ1-3
ASSPQPPPGPGRKGSGNTIY